This section outlines one T cell receptor (beta chain) sequence together with its context. What it binds is unknown. The sample is drawn from a study of tumor-infiltrating lymphocytes in localized non-small cell lung cancer. V dropped 5 bases and J dropped 4; count of bases not matched to a gene: 4. The CDR3 is 14 residues long. CDR1 is SNHLY and CDR2 is FYNNEI in the germline V gene. TCRdb's table, derived via immunoSEQ multiplex PCR, lists solely in-frame clones and lacks some. Of 4,600 or so clones listed, 90% to 97% are singletons. Study-wide points: Different pieces of the same tissue were used for each assay.

This sequence was found in a human donor with non-small cell lung cancer. The rearrangement uses TRBV2 and TRBJ1-5; 8 bases are shared with TRBD1. Sequencing was performed on uninvolved lung tissue not adjacent to the tumor. The CDR3 spells CASSSRQGNQPQHF. CDR3 DNA sequence: TGTGCCAGCAGTAGCCGACAGGGGAATCAGCCCCAGCATTTT.